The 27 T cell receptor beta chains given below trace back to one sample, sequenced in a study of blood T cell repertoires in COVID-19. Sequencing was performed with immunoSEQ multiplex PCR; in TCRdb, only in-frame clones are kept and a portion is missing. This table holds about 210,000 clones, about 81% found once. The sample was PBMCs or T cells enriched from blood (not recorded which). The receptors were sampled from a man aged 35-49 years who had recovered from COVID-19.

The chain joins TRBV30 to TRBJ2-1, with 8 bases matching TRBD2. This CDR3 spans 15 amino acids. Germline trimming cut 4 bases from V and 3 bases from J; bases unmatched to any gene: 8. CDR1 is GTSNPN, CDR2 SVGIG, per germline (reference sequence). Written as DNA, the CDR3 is TGTGCCTGGAAAACTACTAGCGGTATCTACAATGAGCAGTTCTTC. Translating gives CAWKTTSGIYNEQFF.

The CDR3 sequence: CASRGERGGVDTQYF. As DNA, the CDR3 is TGCGCCAGCAGGGGGGAGCGGGGGGGCGTAGATACGCAGTATTTT. The chain joins TRBV10-2 to TRBJ2-3; 10 bases match TRBD2. This CDR3 comprises 15 residues. V shed 6 bases, J shed 5 bases, and the junction held 8 bases outside the gene matches. Germline-derived CDR1 and CDR2 are WSHSY and SAAADI.

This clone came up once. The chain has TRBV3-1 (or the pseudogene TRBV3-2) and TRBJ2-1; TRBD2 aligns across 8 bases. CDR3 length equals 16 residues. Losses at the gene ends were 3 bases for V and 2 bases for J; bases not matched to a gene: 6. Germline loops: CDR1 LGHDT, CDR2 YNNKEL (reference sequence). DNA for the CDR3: TGTGCCAGCAGCCAGGACGGGGGGGCAACCTACAATGAGCAGTTCTTC. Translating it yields CASSQDGGATYNEQFF.

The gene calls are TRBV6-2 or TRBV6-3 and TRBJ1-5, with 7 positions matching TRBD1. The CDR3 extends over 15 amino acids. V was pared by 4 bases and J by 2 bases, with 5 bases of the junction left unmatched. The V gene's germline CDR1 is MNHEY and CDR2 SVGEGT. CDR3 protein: CASSSYGTGNQPQHF. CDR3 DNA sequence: TGTGCCAGCAGTTCATACGGGACAGGCAATCAGCCCCAGCATTTT.

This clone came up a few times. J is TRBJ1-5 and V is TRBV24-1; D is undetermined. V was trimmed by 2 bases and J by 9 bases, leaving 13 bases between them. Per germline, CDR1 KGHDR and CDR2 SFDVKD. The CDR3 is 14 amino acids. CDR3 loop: CATSDSRQAGPQHF. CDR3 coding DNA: TGTGCCACCAGTGATTCCCGGCAAGCAGGGCCCCAGCATTTT.

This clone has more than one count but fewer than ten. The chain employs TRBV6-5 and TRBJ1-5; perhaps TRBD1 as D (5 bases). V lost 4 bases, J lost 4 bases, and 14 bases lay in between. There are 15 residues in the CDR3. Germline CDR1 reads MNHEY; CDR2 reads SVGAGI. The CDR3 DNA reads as TGTGCCAGCAGTTTAAAATCAGGGCCGAATCAGCCCCAGCATTTT. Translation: CASSLKSGPNQPQHF.

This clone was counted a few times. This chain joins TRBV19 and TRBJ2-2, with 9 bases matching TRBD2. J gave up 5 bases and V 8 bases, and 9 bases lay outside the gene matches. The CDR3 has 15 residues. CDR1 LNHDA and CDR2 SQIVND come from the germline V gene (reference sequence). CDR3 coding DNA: TGTGCCAGTTCCTTCGCGGGAGGGCCGACCGGGGAGCTGTTTTTT. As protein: CASSFAGGPTGELFF. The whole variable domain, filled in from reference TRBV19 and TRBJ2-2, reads DGGITQSPKYLFRKEGQNVTLSCEQNLNHDAMYWYRQDPGQGLRLIYYSQIVNDFQKGDIAEGYSVSREKKESFPLTVTSAQKNPTAFYLCASSFAGGPTGELFFGEGSRLTVL.

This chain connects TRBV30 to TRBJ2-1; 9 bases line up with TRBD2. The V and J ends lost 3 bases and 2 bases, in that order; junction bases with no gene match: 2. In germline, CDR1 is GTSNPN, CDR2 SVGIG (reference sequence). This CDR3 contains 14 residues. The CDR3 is CAWRSSGAYNEQFF. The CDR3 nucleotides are TGTGCCTGGAGATCTAGCGGGGCCTACAATGAGCAGTTCTTC.

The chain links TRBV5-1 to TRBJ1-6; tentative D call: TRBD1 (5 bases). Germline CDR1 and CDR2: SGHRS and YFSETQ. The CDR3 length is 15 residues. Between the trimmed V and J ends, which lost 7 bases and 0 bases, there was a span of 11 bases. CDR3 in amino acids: CASGAQDSYNSPLHF. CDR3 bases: TGCGCCAGCGGGGCCCAAGACTCCTATAATTCACCCCTCCACTTT.

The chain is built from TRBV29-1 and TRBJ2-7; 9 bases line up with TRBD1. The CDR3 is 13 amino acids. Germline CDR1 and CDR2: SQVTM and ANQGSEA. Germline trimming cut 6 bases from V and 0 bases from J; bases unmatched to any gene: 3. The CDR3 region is CSVTGQGSYEQYF. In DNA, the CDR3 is TGCAGCGTAACGGGACAGGGCTCCTACGAGCAGTACTTC.

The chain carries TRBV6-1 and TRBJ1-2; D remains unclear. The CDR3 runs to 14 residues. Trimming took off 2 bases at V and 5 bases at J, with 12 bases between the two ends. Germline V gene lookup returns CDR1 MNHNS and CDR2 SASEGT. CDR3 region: CASSERRNSYGYTF. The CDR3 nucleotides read TGTGCCAGCAGTGAAAGGCGGAACTCTTATGGCTACACCTTC.

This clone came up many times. Here the CDR3 reads CASSINRMNTEAFF. CDR3 nucleotide sequence: TGTGCCAGTAGTATCAACAGAATGAACACTGAAGCTTTCTTT. The chain is built from TRBV19 and TRBJ1-1, with unresolved D. Trimming took 3 bases from V and 0 from J, leaving 8 bases between them. Germline CDR1 reads LNHDA; CDR2 reads SQIVND (reference sequence). This CDR3 is 14 amino acids long. Together with reference TRBV19 and TRBJ1-1, the CDR3 gives the full variable domain: DGGITQSPKYLFRKEGQNVTLSCEQNLNHDAMYWYRQDPGQGLRLIYYSQIVNDFQKGDIAEGYSVSREKKESFPLTVTSAQKNPTAFYLCASSINRMNTEAFFGQGTRLTVV.

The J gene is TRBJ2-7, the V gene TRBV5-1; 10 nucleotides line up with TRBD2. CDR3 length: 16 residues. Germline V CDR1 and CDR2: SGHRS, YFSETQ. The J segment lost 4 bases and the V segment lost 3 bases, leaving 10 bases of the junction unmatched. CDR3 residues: CASSSRWTSGGYEQYF. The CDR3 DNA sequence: TGCGCCAGCAGCTCCCGCTGGACTAGCGGTGGATACGAGCAGTACTTC.

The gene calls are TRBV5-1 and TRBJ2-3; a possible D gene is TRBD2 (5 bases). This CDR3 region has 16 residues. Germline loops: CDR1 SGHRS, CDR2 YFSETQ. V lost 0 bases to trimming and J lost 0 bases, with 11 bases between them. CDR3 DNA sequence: TGCGCCAGCAGCTTGGGGGTCGGGATAAGCACAGATACGCAGTATTTT. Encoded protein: CASSLGVGISTDTQYF.

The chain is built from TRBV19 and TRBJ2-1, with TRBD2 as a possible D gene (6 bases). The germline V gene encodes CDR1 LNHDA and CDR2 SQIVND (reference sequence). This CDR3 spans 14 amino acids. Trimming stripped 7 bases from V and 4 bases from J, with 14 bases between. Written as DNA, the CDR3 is TGTGCCAGTAAGGAGGGGATCCTATACAATGAGCAGTTCTTC. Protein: CASKEGILYNEQFF.

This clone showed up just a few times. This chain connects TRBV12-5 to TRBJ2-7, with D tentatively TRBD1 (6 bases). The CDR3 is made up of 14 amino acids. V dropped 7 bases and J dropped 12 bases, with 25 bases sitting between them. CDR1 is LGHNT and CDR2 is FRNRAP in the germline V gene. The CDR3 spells CASVPHGGRSKGYF. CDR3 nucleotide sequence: TGTGCTAGTGTTCCCCATGGGGGCAGAAGCAAGGGGTACTTC. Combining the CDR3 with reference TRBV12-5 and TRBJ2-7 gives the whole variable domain DARVTQTPRHKVTEMGQEVTMRCQPILGHNTVFWYRQTMMQGLELLAYFRNRAPLDDSGMPKDRFSAEMPDATLATLKIQPSEPRDSAVYFCASVPHGGRSKGYFGPGTRLTVT.

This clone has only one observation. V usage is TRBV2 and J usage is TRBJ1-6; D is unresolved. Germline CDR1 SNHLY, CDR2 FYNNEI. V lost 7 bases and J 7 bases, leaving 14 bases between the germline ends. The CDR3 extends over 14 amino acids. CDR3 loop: CASNGPGPNSPLHF. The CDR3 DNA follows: TGTGCCAGCAACGGTCCCGGTCCCAATTCACCCCTCCACTTT.

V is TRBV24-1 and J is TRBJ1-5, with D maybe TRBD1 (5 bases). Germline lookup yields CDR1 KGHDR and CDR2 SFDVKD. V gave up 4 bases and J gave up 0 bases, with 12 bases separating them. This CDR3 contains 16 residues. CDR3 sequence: CATSDRQMNSNQPQHF. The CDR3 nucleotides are TGTGCCACCAGTGACAGACAGATGAATAGCAATCAGCCCCAGCATTTT.

CDR3 loop: CASSLEIGKLFF. CDR3 sequence (DNA): TGTGCCAGCAGCTTAGAGATCGGAAAACTGTTTTTT. The chain couples TRBV7-9 to TRBJ1-4; D unclear. The CDR3 spans 12 residues. Trimming removed 1 base at V and 10 bases at J, with 7 bases between. Germline V CDR1 and CDR2: SEHNR, FQNEAQ (reference sequence).

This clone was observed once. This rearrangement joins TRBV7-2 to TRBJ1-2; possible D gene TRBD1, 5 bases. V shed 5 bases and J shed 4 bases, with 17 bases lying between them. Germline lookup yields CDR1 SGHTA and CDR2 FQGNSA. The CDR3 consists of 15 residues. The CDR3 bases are TGTGCCAGCAGCCCGGACATCGGCGCCTCCTATGGCTACACCTTC. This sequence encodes CASSPDIGASYGYTF.

The CDR3 DNA reads TGTGCCTGGAGTACAGGGGGGTCGAATGAGCAGTTCTTC. It is translated as CAWSTGGSNEQFF. The chain employs TRBV30 and TRBJ2-1, with TRBD1 matching 8 bases. The trim removed 2 bases at V and 7 bases at J, leaving 4 bases unmatched. The CDR3 length is 13 residues. Germline lookup yields CDR1 GTSNPN and CDR2 SVGIG (reference sequence).

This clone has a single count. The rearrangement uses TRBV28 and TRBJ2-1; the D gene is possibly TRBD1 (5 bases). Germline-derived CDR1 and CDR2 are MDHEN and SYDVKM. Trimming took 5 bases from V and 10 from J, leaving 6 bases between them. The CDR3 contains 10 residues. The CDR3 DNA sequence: TGTGCCAGCAGTCGACAGGAGCAGTTCTTC. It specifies CASSRQEQFF. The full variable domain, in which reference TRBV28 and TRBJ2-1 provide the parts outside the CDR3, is DVKVTQSSRYLVKRTGEKVFLECVQDMDHENMFWYRQDPGLGLRLIYFSYDVKMKEKGDIPEGYSVSREKKERFSLILESASTNQTSMYLCASSRQEQFFGPGTRLTVL.

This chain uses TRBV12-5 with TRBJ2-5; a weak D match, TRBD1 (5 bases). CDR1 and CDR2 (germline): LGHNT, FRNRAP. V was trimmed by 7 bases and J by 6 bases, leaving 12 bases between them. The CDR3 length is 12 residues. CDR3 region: CASAIREQTQYF. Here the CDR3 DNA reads TGTGCTAGTGCCATCAGGGAACAGACCCAGTACTTC.

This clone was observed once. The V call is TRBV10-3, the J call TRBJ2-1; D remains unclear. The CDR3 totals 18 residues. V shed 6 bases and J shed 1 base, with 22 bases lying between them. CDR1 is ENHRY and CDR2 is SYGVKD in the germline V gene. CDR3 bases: TGTGCCATCAGACCCACAGTTGCGACCGCAGAGTCCTACAATGAGCAGTTCTTC. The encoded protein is CAIRPTVATAESYNEQFF.

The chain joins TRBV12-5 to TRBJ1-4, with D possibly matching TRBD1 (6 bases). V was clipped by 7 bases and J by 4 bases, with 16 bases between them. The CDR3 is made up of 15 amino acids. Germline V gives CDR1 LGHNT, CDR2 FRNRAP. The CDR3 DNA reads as TGTGCTAGTGCCCCAGGGGCCAGGGTTAATGAAAAACTGTTTTTT. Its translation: CASAPGARVNEKLFF.

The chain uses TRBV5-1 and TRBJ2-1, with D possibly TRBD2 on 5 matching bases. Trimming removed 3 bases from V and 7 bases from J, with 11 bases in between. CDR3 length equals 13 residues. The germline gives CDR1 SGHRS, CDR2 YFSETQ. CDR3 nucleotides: TGCGCCAGCAGCTCAATCCCGGGAAATGAGCAGTTCTTC. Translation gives CASSSIPGNEQFF.

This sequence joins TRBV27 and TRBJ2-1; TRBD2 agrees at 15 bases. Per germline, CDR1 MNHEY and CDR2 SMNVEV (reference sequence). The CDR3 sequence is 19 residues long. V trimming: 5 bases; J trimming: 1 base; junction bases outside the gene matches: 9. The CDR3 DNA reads TGTGCCAGCAGTCCGCCCCGGACTAGCGGGGGGGCGTCCTACAATGAGCAGTTCTTC. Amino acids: CASSPPRTSGGASYNEQFF.